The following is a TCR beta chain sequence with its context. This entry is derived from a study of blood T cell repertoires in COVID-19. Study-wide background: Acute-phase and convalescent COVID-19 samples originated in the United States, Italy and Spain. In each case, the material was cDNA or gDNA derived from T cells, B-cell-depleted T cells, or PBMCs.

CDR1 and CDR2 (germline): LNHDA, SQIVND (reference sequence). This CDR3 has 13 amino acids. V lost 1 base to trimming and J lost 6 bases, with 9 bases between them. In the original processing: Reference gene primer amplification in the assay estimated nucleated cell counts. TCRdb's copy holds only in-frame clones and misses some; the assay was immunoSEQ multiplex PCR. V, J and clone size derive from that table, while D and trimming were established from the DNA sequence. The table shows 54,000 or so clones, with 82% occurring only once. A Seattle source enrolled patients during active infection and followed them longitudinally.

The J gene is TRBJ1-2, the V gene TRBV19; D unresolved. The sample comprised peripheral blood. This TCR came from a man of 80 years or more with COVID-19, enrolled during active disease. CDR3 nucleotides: TGTGCCAGTAGTATAGCAGGCGGGGATGGCTACACCTTC. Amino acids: CASSIAGGDGYTF. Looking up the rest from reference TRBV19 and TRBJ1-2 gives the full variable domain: DGGITQSPKYLFRKEGQNVTLSCEQNLNHDAMYWYRQDPGQGLRLIYYSQIVNDFQKGDIAEGYSVSREKKESFPLTVTSAQKNPTAFYLCASSIAGGDGYTFGSGTRLTVV.